The 18 T cell receptor beta chains given below trace back to one sample, sequenced in a study of OX40 agonist ivuxolimab in advanced cancers. Receptor amplification or capture employed the immunoSEQ multiplex PCR assay. The table was pulled from immuneACCESS by TCRdb, which kept in-frame rearrangements only. Such tables lose some clones; where checked, under half of the loss comes from unresolved V genes, and the rest has no known cause. Within this sample are about 68,000 clones, with over 75% of them counted one time only. Together, the top ten hold around 0.95% of the sample. This sample comprised CD4+ or CD8+ T cells sorted from blood, obtained in a trial of the OX40 agonist ivuxolimab. The receptors derive from an adult with an advanced solid tumor such as melanoma, head and neck, liver or kidney cancer.

The gene calls are TRBV7-2 and TRBJ1-5; 8 bases match TRBD1. Germline trimming cut 5 bases from V and 6 bases from J; bases unmatched to any gene: 9. CDR3 size: 15 residues. Germline V lookup: CDR1 SGHTA, CDR2 FQGNSA. CDR3 coding DNA: TGTGCCAGCAGCCTTCATACAGGGGGAGCTCAGCCCCAGCATTTT. Residues: CASSLHTGGAQPQHF.

The genes are TRBV19 and TRBJ2-7, with TRBD1 identical over 7 bases. Germline assignment: CDR1 LNHDA and CDR2 SQIVND (reference sequence). The CDR3 is 14 residues long. Losses at the gene ends were 5 bases for V and 4 bases for J; bases not matched to a gene: 8. DNA of the CDR3: TGTGCCAGTAGTCGACCGGGACAGAATTACGAGCAGTACTTC. Its protein is CASSRPGQNYEQYF. The variable domain in full, with the rest retrieved from reference TRBV19 and TRBJ2-7, is DGGITQSPKYLFRKEGQNVTLSCEQNLNHDAMYWYRQDPGQGLRLIYYSQIVNDFQKGDIAEGYSVSREKKESFPLTVTSAQKNPTAFYLCASSRPGQNYEQYFGPGTRLTVT.

The CDR3 here is CAISERVGYGTQYF. The CDR3 nucleotides read TGTGCCATCAGTGAACGGGTTGGATATGGGACCCAGTACTTC. This sequence joins TRBV10-3 and TRBJ2-5; D not certain. V was cut by 3 bases and J by 7 bases, with 15 bases left in between. The CDR3 length is 14 residues. In germline, CDR1 is ENHRY, CDR2 SYGVKD.

The chain joins TRBV19 to TRBJ1-4; the match to TRBD1 covers 7 bases. There are 15 residues in the CDR3. From germline, CDR1 is LNHDA and CDR2 SQIVND (reference sequence). Trimming cost V 3 bases and J 8 bases; bases outside gene matches: 9. The CDR3 loop is CASSISGGLVEKLFF. CDR3 sequence (DNA): TGTGCCAGTAGTATTTCAGGGGGATTAGTCGAAAAACTGTTTTTT.

The V and J genes are TRBV6-5 and TRBJ2-7; maybe TRBD2 (5 bases). The CDR3 sequence is 15 residues long. CDR1 is MNHEY and CDR2 is SVGAGI in the germline V gene. Between the trimmed V and J ends, which lost 7 bases and 1 base, there was a span of 17 bases. In DNA, the CDR3 is TGTGCCAGCAAAAAAGAAAGGACGGGATCCTACGAGCAGTACTTC. Its translation: CASKKERTGSYEQYF.

By its share, this clone is medium-sized. V is TRBV11-2 and J is TRBJ1-1, with 7 nucleotides matching TRBD1. V gave up 3 bases and J gave up 4 bases; unmatched junction bases: 2. Germline values: CDR1 SGHAT, CDR2 FQNNGV. This CDR3 comprises 13 residues. The CDR3 spells CASSLTGFTEAFF. The CDR3 nucleotides are TGTGCCAGCAGCTTGACAGGGTTCACTGAAGCTTTCTTT.

The chain recombines TRBV9 with TRBJ2-5; D is undetermined. The ends were cut back, 4 bases at V and 1 base at J, with 8 bases in the middle. There are 13 residues in the CDR3. Germline V gene lookup returns CDR1 SGDLS and CDR2 YYNGEE. The CDR3 coding sequence is TGTGCCAGCAGCCTATACGGCCAAGAGACCCAGTACTTC. Translation: CASSLYGQETQYF.

The chain employs TRBV12-5 and TRBJ2-1, with 14 bases aligning to TRBD2. Trimming took 2 bases from V and 6 from J; bases not matched to a gene: 6. This CDR3 is 17 amino acids long. From germline, CDR1 is LGHNT and CDR2 FRNRAP. The CDR3 nucleotides are TGTGCTAGTGGTTTGAGGACTAGCGGGAGGACCGGCAATGAGCAGTTCTTC. Amino acid sequence: CASGLRTSGRTGNEQFF. Together with reference TRBV12-5 and TRBJ2-1, the CDR3 gives the full variable domain: DARVTQTPRHKVTEMGQEVTMRCQPILGHNTVFWYRQTMMQGLELLAYFRNRAPLDDSGMPKDRFSAEMPDATLATLKIQPSEPRDSAVYFCASGLRTSGRTGNEQFFGPGTRLTVL.

The chain uses TRBV6-9 and TRBJ2-1, with TRBD2 identical over 10 bases. Germline trimming cut 5 bases from V and 1 base from J; bases unmatched to any gene: 8. The CDR3 contains 17 residues. Germline V gene sequence: CDR1 MNHGY, CDR2 SVAAGI. The CDR3 DNA sequence: TGTGCCAGCAGTCCGGGCGTTAGCGGGAGGTCCTACAATGAGCAGTTCTTC. Translated: CASSPGVSGRSYNEQFF.

CDR3 sequence reads: CASSFAGSYNEQFF. The CDR3 coding sequence is TGTGCCAGCAGCTTTGCCGGCTCCTACAATGAGCAGTTCTTC. This chain joins TRBV7-2 and TRBJ2-1, with D unresolved. Trimming cost V 3 bases and J 0 bases, with 6 bases left between them. This CDR3 has 14 residues. In germline, CDR1 is SGHTA, CDR2 FQGNSA.

This rearrangement joins TRBV6-1 to TRBJ1-2, with no clear D. Germline CDR1 and CDR2: MNHNS and SASEGT. Trimming left V 2 bases short and J 8 bases short, with 9 bases between. This CDR3 has 12 amino acids. The CDR3 region is CASSERVYGYTF. The DNA of the CDR3 is TGTGCCAGCAGTGAAAGGGTATACGGCTACACCTTC.

V and J are TRBV7-2 and TRBJ1-1, with 7 positions matching TRBD1. V lost 4 bases, J lost 3 bases, and 8 bases stayed unmatched. The germline gives CDR1 SGHTA, CDR2 FQGNSA. CDR3 length equals 15 residues. This CDR3 reads CASSSMTGTDTEAFF. The CDR3, as DNA: TGTGCCAGCAGCTCCATGACAGGGACGGACACTGAAGCTTTCTTT. Drawing the rest from reference TRBV7-2 and TRBJ1-1, the complete variable domain is GAGVSQSPSNKVTEKGKDVELRCDPISGHTALYWYRQSLGQGLEFLIYFQGNSAPDKSGLPSDRFSAERTGGSVSTLTIQRTQQEDSAVYLCASSSMTGTDTEAFFGQGTRLTVV.

The chain is built from TRBV9 and TRBJ2-6; 12 nucleotides agree with TRBD1. J was trimmed by 4 bases and V by 3 bases; bases with no gene match: 11. From germline, CDR1 is SGDLS and CDR2 YYNGEE. CDR3 size: 19 residues. CDR3 bases: TGTGCCAGCAGCGGATTCCGGGACAGGGGGCGAGCGGGGGCCAACGTCCTGACTTTC. Translation gives CASSGFRDRGRAGANVLTF.

The V call is TRBV7-2, the J call TRBJ2-2, with 7 bases identical to TRBD2. The junction had 4 bases not matched to a gene; V was cut back by 3 bases and J by 6 bases. CDR1 SGHTA and CDR2 FQGNSA come from the germline V gene. The CDR3 runs 14 residues. CDR3 coding DNA: TGTGCCAGCAGCTTTGGGGACTACGCCGGGGAGCTGTTTTTT. Encoded protein: CASSFGDYAGELFF.

The CDR3 is CASSLVVYEQYF. For the CDR3, the DNA is TGTGCCAGCAGCTTAGTAGTGTACGAGCAGTACTTC. The chain combines TRBV7-9 with TRBJ2-7; no reliable D call. The CDR3 is 12 residues long. V dropped 1 base and J dropped 4 bases, with 5 bases sitting between them. Germline lookup yields CDR1 SEHNR and CDR2 FQNEAQ (reference sequence).

This chain connects TRBV30 to TRBJ2-5; maybe TRBD1 (6 bases). The CDR3 totals 15 residues. V was pared by 2 bases and J by 2 bases, with 15 bases between. Per the germline V gene, CDR1 is GTSNPN and CDR2 is SVGIG (reference sequence). The CDR3 sequence is CAWSLWTAVQETQYF. The CDR3 nucleotides are TGTGCCTGGAGTTTATGGACAGCCGTTCAAGAGACCCAGTACTTC. Full variable domain (outside the CDR3, taken from reference TRBV30 and TRBJ2-5): SQTIHQWPATLVQPVGSPLSLECTVEGTSNPNLYWYRQAAGRGLQLLFYSVGIGQISSEVPQNLSASRPQDRQFILSSKKLLLSDSGFYLCAWSLWTAVQETQYFGPGTRLLVL.

V usage is TRBV15 and J usage is TRBJ2-1; TRBD2 agrees at 8 bases. Germline V lookup: CDR1 LNHNV, CDR2 YYDKDF (reference sequence). The V segment lost 2 bases and the J segment 0 bases; nucleotides outside the gene matches: 12. CDR3 length: 19 amino acids. The CDR3 is CATSRRSLAGPSSYNEQFF. The CDR3 DNA reads as TGTGCCACCAGCAGAAGATCTCTAGCGGGCCCGAGCTCCTACAATGAGCAGTTCTTC.

The gene calls are TRBV2 and TRBJ2-7; tentative D call: TRBD1 (6 bases). V was shortened by 6 bases and J by 3 bases, with 9 bases between the two germline ends. Germline V gene data show CDR1 as SNHLY and CDR2 as FYNNEI. The CDR3 totals 12 residues. CDR3 nucleotide sequence: TGTGCCAGCAGGATGACAGGCTACGAGCAGTACTTC. As protein: CASRMTGYEQYF.